One T cell receptor beta chain is described in this entry. Participants came from about 23 US areas, aged roughly 18 to 89 years. In the authors' methods: Amplifying reference gene primers gave estimates of nucleated cell counts. Some clones are missing from TCRdb's copy, which holds only in-frame ones; the method was immunoSEQ multiplex PCR. V and J calls and clone size are given by that table; D and trimming were obtained from the DNA. The sample contains roughly 300,000 clones, approximately 81% of which appear only once. This specimen comes from a study of blood T cell repertoires in COVID-19. Across the study: Specimens from acute and convalescent COVID-19 originated in the United States, Italy and Spain.

This CDR3 spans 13 amino acids. The V gene lost 3 bases and the J gene lost 4 bases, with 13 bases spanning the gap. Germline V gives CDR1 DFQATT, CDR2 SNEGSKA (reference sequence). V gene TRBV20-1 combines with J gene TRBJ2-7, with no clear D. The clonotype originates from a woman aged 50 to 65 who had recovered from COVID-19. The sequenced material came from PBMCs or T cells enriched from blood (not recorded which). The DNA for the CDR3 is TGCAGTGCTAGTAAGTCCGGGTTATACGAGCAGTACTTC. Its translation is CSASKSGLYEQYF.